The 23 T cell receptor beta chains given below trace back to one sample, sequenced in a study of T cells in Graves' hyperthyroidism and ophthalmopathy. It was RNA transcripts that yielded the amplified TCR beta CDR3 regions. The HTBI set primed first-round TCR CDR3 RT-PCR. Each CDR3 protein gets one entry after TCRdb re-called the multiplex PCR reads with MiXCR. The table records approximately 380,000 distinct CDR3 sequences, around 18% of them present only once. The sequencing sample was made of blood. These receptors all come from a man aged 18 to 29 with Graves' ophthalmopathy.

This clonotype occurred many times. The DNA of the CDR3 is TGTGCCAGCAGCTTAGGGGGGGTAGCAAATGAGCAGTTCTTC. Protein sequence: CASSLGGVANEQFF. V gene TRBV7-3 combines with J gene TRBJ2-1, with 7 nucleotides matching TRBD2. This CDR3 has 14 residues. The V segment lost 2 bases and the J segment 7 bases; nucleotides outside the gene matches: 5. CDR1 is SGHTA, CDR2 FQGTGA, per germline.

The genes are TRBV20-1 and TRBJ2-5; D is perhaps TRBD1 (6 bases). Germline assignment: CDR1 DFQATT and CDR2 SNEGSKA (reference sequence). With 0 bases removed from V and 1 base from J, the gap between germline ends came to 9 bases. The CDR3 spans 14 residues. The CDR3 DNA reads TGCAGTGCTAGAGACGGACAGACCCAAGAGACCCAGTACTTC. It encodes CSARDGQTQETQYF.

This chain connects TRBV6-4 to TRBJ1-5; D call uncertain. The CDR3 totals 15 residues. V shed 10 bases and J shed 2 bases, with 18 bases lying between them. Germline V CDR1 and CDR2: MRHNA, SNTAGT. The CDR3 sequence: CANTARVPGNQPQHF. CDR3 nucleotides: TGTGCCAATACAGCTCGAGTCCCAGGCAATCAGCCCCAGCATTTT.

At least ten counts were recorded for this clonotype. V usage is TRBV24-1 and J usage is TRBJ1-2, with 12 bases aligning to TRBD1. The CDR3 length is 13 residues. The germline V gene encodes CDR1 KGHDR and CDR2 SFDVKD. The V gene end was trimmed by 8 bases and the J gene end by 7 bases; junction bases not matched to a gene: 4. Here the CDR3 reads CATMGQGALGYTF. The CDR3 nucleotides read TGTGCCACCATGGGACAGGGGGCGCTTGGCTACACCTTC.

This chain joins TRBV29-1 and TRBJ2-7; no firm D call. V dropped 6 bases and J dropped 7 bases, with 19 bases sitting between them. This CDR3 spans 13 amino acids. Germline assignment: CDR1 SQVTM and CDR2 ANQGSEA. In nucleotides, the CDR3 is TGCAGCGTGGAAACGGGTGAAGGGTTTGAGCAGTACTTC. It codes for CSVETGEGFEQYF.

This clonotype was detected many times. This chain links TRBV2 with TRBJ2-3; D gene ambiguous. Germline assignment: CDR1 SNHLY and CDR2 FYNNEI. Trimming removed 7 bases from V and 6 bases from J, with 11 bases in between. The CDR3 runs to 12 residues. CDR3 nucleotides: TGTGCCAGCAATACCCGGGCGGATACGCAGTATTTT. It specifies CASNTRADTQYF.

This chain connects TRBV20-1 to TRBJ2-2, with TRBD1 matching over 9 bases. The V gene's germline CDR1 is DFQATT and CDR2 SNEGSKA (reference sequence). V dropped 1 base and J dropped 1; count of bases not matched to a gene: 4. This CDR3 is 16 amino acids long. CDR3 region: CSARGQGELNTGELFF. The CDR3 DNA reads TGCAGTGCTAGAGGACAGGGGGAGTTGAACACCGGGGAGCTGTTTTTT.

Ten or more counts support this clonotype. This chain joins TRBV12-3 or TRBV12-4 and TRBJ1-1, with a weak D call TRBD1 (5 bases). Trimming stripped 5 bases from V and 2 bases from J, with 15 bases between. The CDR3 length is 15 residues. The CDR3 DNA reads TGTGCCAGCAGTCCCACCCCGGGGGTCAACACTGAAGCTTTCTTT. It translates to CASSPTPGVNTEAFF.

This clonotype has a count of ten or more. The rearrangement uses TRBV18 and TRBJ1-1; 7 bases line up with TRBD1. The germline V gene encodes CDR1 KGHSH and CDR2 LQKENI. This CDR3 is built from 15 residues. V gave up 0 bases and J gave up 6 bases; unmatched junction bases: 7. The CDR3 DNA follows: TGTGCCAGCTCACCACCGGGACAGTCTATAGCTGAAGCTTTCTTT. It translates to CASSPPGQSIAEAFF.

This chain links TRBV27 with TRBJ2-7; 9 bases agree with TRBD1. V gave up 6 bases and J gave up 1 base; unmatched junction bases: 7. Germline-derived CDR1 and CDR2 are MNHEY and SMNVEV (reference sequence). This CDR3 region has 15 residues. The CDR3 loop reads CASSSLGQGSYEQYF. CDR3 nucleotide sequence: TGTGCCAGCAGCTCCCTGGGACAGGGATCCTACGAGCAGTACTTC.

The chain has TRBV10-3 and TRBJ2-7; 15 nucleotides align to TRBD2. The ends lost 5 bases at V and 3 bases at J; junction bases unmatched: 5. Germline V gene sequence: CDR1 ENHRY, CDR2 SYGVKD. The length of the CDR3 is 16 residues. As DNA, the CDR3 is TGTGCCATCAGTCCCGGGACTAGCGGGGGGATCTACGAGCAGTACTTC. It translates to CAISPGTSGGIYEQYF.

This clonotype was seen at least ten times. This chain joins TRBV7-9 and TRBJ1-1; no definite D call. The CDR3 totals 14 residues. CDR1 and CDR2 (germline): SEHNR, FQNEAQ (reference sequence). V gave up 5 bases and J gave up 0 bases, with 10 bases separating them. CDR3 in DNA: TGTGCCAGCAGCGGTAGCCTTTTGAACACTGAAGCTTTCTTT. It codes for CASSGSLLNTEAFF.

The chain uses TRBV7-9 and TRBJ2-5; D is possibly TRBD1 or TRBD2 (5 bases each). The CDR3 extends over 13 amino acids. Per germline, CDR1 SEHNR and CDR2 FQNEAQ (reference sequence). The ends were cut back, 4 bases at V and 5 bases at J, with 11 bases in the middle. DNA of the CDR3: TGTGCCAGCAGCTCCAGGGACGGGGAGACCCAGTACTTC. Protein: CASSSRDGETQYF.

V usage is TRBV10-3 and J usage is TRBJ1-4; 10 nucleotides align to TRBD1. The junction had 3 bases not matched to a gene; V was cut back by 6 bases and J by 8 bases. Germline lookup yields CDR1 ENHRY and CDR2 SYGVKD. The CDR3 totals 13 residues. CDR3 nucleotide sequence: TGTGCCATCAGGGGGACAGGGGTCGAAAAACTGTTTTTT. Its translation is CAIRGTGVEKLFF.

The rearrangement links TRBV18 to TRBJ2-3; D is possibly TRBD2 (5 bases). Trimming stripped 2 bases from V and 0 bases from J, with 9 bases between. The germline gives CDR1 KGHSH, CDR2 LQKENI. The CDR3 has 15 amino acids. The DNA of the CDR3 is TGTGCCAGCTCACCAGACTATGCCAGCACAGATACGCAGTATTTT. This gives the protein CASSPDYASTDTQYF. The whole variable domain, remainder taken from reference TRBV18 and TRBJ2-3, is NAGVMQNPRHLVRRRGQEARLRCSPMKGHSHVYWYRQLPEEGLKFMVYLQKENIIDESGMPKERFSAEFPKEGPSILRIQQVVRGDSAAYFCASSPDYASTDTQYFGPGTRLTVL.

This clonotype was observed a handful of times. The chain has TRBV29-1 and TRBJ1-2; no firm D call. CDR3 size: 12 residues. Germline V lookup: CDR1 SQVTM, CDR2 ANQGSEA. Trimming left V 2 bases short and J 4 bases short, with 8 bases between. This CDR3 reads CSVERSLYGYTF. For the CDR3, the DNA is TGCAGCGTTGAAAGGTCCCTCTATGGCTACACCTTC.

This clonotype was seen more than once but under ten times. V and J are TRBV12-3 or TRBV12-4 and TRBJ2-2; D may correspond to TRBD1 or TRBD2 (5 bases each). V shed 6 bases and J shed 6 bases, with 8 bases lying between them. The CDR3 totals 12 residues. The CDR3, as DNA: TGTGCCAGCAGGGTGGGGGCCGGGGAGCTGTTTTTT. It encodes CASRVGAGELFF.

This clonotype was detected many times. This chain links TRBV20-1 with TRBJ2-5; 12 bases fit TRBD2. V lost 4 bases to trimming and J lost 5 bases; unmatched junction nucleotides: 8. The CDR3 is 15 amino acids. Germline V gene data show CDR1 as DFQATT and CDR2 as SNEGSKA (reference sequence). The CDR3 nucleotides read TGCAGTGCTAACCTAGCGGGGGGGCTGGAGGAGACCCAGTACTTC. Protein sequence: CSANLAGGLEETQYF.

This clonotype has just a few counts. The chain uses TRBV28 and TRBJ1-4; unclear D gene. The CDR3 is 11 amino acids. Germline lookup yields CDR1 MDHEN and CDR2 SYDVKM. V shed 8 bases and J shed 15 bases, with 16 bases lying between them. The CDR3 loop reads CASVGEKAVFF. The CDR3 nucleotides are TGTGCCAGCGTGGGAGAAAAAGCGGTGTTTTTT.

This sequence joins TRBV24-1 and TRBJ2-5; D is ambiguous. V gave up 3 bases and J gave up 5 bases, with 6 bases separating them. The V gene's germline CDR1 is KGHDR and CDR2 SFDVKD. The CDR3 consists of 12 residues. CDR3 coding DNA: TGTGCCACCAGTGATGGCAGCGAGACCCAGTACTTC. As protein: CATSDGSETQYF.

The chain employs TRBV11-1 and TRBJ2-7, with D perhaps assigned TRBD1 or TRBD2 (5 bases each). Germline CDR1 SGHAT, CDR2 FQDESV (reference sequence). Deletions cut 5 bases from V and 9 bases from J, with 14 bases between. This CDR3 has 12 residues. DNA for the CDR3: TGTGCCAGCAGCCACTCTTGGGACGCGCAGTACTTC. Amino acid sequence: CASSHSWDAQYF. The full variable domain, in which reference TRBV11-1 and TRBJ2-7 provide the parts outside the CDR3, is EAEVAQSPRYKITEKSQAVAFWCDPISGHATLYWYRQILGQGPELLVQFQDESVVDDSQLPKDRFSAERLKGVDSTLKIQPAELGDSAMYLCASSHSWDAQYFGPGTRLTVT.

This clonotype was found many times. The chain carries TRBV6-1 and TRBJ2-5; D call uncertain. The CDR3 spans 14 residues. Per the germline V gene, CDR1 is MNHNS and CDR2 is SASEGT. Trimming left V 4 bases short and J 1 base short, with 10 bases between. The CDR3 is CASSAQQTQETQYF. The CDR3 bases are TGTGCCAGCAGTGCGCAACAGACCCAAGAGACCCAGTACTTC.

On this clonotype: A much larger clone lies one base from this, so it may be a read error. CDR3 protein: CASSLLAPPDNGQFF. CDR3 coding DNA: TGTGCCAGCAGCTTACTCGCGCCACCCGACAATGGGCAGTTCTTC. The chain joins TRBV11-1 to TRBJ2-1; D remains ambiguous. The CDR3 is 15 amino acids. In germline, CDR1 is SGHAT, CDR2 FQDESV (reference sequence).